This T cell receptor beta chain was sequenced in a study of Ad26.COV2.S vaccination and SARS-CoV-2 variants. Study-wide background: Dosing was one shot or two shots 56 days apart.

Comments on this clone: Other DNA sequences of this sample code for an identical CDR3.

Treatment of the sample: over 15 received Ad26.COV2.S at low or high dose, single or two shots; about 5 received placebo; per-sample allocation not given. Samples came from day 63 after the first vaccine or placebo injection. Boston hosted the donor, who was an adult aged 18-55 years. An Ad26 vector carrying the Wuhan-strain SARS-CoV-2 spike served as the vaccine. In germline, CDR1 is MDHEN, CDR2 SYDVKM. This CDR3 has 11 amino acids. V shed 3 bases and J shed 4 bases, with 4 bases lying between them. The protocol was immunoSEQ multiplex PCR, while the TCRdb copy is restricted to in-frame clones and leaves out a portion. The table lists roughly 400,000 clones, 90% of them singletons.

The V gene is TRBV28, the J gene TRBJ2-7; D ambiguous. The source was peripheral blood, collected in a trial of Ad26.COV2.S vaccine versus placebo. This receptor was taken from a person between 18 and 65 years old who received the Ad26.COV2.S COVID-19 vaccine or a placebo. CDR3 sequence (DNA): TGTGCCAGCAGTTTGGATTACGAGCAGTACTTC. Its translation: CASSLDYEQYF.